Below are 29 T cell receptor beta chains sequenced from a single sample in a study of monozygotic twins with inflammatory bowel disease. TCRdb reprocessed the 5' RACE reads, keeping one entry per CDR3 protein, no DNA. The sample includes approximately 200,000 distinct CDR3 sequences. The material sequenced was blood. These TCRs come from a human donor with ulcerative colitis or Crohn's disease, or a healthy co-twin of an affected twin (not recorded which).

The chain joins TRBV20-1 to TRBJ2-5; TCRdb gives TRBD1 as the D gene, but with no DNA this cannot be confirmed. CDR3 length equals 15 residues. In germline, CDR1 is DFQATT, CDR2 SNEGSKA (reference sequence). CDR3 protein: CSAREHSDPGETQYF.

V and J are TRBV30 and TRBJ1-1; TCRdb's D call, TRBD1, is unchecked because there is no DNA. Per germline, CDR1 GTSNPN and CDR2 SVGIG (reference sequence). The CDR3 has 15 amino acids. The CDR3 protein is CAWLSRTPLNTEAFF.

The J gene is TRBJ2-1, the V gene TRBV5-4; TCRdb picks TRBD2, but there is no DNA to check that call. This CDR3 contains 14 residues. The germline gives CDR1 SGHNT, CDR2 YYREEE (reference sequence). CDR3 amino acids: CASTMTSDSNEQFF.

The V and J genes are TRBV6-5 and TRBJ2-7; as DNA is missing, the TRBD1 call by TCRdb cannot be tested. The CDR3 consists of 16 residues. Germline CDR1 is MNHEY and CDR2 is SVGAGI. The CDR3 sequence: CASSYDWVTGGREQYF.

This rearrangement joins TRBV12-3 or TRBV12-4 to TRBJ1-3. The CDR3 consists of 15 residues. CDR3 loop: CASSFRQVSGNTIYF.

The V and J genes are TRBV10-3 and TRBJ2-6; TCRdb indicates TRBD2, and absent DNA this call remains unverified. Germline values: CDR1 ENHRY, CDR2 SYGVKD. CDR3 length: 14 amino acids. The CDR3 region is CAISESRPLKDLTF.

The chain carries TRBV19 and TRBJ2-5; the D call of TRBD1 rests on TCRdb alone, since no DNA is present to check it. This CDR3 is 16 amino acids long. From germline, CDR1 is LNHDA and CDR2 SQIVND (reference sequence). The CDR3 is CATLARAGGIQETQYF.

The genes are TRBV20-1 and TRBJ2-3. The CDR3 totals 12 residues. From germline, CDR1 is DFQATT and CDR2 SNEGSKA (reference sequence). The CDR3 spells CRASLAADTQYF.

The chain joins TRBV12-3 or TRBV12-4 to TRBJ2-1; there is no DNA to check the TCRdb D call of TRBD1. The CDR3 extends over 17 amino acids. The CDR3 sequence: CASSSRMGGPRGNEQFF.

This chain links TRBV29-1 with TRBJ2-5. The CDR3 covers 12 residues. Germline CDR1 and CDR2: SQVTM and ANQGSEA. This CDR3 reads CSVQRDQETQYF.

The gene calls are TRBV12-3 or TRBV12-4 and TRBJ2-7; the D gene TCRdb calls, TRBD1, cannot be checked with no DNA. This CDR3 is 16 amino acids long. The CDR3 is CASSFGGGGGSYEQYF.

This chain uses TRBV6-5 with TRBJ2-1; TCRdb proposes TRBD1, but this gene call is untestable without DNA. Per germline, CDR1 MNHEY and CDR2 SVGAGI. The CDR3 loop spans 12 amino acids. This CDR3 is CASSLRGDKQFF.

This chain joins TRBV18 and TRBJ2-7; TCRdb names TRBD1, which stays unverified in the absence of DNA. The CDR3 consists of 12 residues. Germline values: CDR1 KGHSH, CDR2 LQKENI. CDR3 region: CASSPRVYEQYF.

The rearrangement joins TRBV20-1 to TRBJ2-5; without DNA, the TCRdb call of TRBD1 cannot be checked. Per the germline V gene, CDR1 is DFQATT and CDR2 is SNEGSKA (reference sequence). CDR3 length: 11 amino acids. CDR3 protein: CSGQGQETQYF.

The chain's CDR3 is CASSSPDRGQRTEAFF. The V gene is TRBV7-2, the J gene TRBJ1-1; TCRdb outputs TRBD1, but without DNA this stays unchecked. CDR1 and CDR2 from the germline V gene are SGHTA and FQGNSA. This CDR3 region has 16 residues. The full variable domain, completed using reference TRBV7-2 and TRBJ1-1, is GAGVSQSPSNKVTEKGKDVELRCDPISGHTALYWYRQSLGQGLEFLIYFQGNSAPDKSGLPSDRFSAERTGGSVSTLTIQRTQQEDSAVYLCASSSPDRGQRTEAFFGQGTRLTVV.

The V and J genes are TRBV12-3 or TRBV12-4 and TRBJ1-5. The CDR3 is 13 residues long. The chain's CDR3 is CASSLGRWQPQHF.

The genes are TRBV7-6 and TRBJ2-5. Germline lookup yields CDR1 SGHVS and CDR2 FNYEAQ. The CDR3 runs 13 residues. The CDR3 reads CASSLWGQETQYF.

The chain has TRBV5-1 and TRBJ2-5; TCRdb designates TRBD1, a call that cannot be tested without DNA. Per germline, CDR1 SGHRS and CDR2 YFSETQ. This CDR3 is built from 16 residues. This CDR3 is CASSSPGQGRQGTQYF.

The chain joins TRBV29-1 to TRBJ2-1. CDR3 length equals 13 residues. CDR1 is SQVTM, CDR2 ANQGSEA, per germline. CDR3 residues: CSVEDHRGGEQFF.

The V and J genes are TRBV20-1 and TRBJ2-7; TCRdb's D call, TRBD1, is unchecked because there is no DNA. CDR1 and CDR2 (germline): DFQATT, SNEGSKA (reference sequence). CDR3 size: 14 residues. Here the CDR3 reads CSASFQGQVYEQYF.

The chain uses TRBV6-6 and TRBJ1-5. Germline values: CDR1 MNHNY, CDR2 SVGAGI (reference sequence). This CDR3 spans 11 amino acids. Here the CDR3 reads CASSYDQPQHF.

The chain couples TRBV20-1 to TRBJ1-2; absent DNA, TCRdb's TRBD1 call cannot be checked. Germline CDR1 reads DFQATT; CDR2 reads SNEGSKA (reference sequence). The length of the CDR3 is 13 residues. The CDR3 here is CSASLTGGNGYTF.

V usage is TRBV5-5 and J usage is TRBJ2-7; no DNA is available, so the TRBD2 call from TCRdb remains unchecked. From germline, CDR1 is SGHKS and CDR2 YYEKEE (reference sequence). There are 13 residues in the CDR3. CDR3 residues: CASSFSRAAEQYF.

CDR3 residues: CSARSGVTDTQYF. The rearrangement links TRBV20-1 to TRBJ2-3; TCRdb lists TRBD1, though no DNA is available to test this call. The CDR3 sequence is 13 residues long. CDR1 DFQATT and CDR2 SNEGSKA come from the germline V gene (reference sequence).

The V call is TRBV28, the J call TRBJ2-5; checking the TCRdb D call of TRBD2 is not possible without DNA. Germline CDR1 reads MDHEN; CDR2 reads SYDVKM. The CDR3 is 16 residues long. The CDR3 loop is CASSSRRTRRGETQYF.

The genes are TRBV5-5 and TRBJ2-2; absent DNA, TCRdb's TRBD2 call cannot be checked. CDR1 SGHKS and CDR2 YYEKEE come from the germline V gene (reference sequence). This CDR3 has 15 residues. This CDR3 is CASSFPSSGTGELFF.

The rearrangement joins TRBV5-1 to TRBJ2-7. The CDR3 sequence is 13 residues long. Per the germline V gene, CDR1 is SGHRS and CDR2 is YFSETQ. CDR3 region: CASSILQTSEQYF.

J is TRBJ2-7 and V is TRBV3-1; TCRdb returns TRBD1, unconfirmable since there is no DNA. Germline loops: CDR1 LGHDT, CDR2 YNNKEL (reference sequence). This CDR3 has 15 residues. The CDR3 spells CASSRTGGEDPEQYF.

The V and J genes are TRBV7-2 and TRBJ1-4. The germline gives CDR1 SGHTA, CDR2 FQGNSA. The CDR3 has 14 amino acids. CDR3 protein: CASSPGGLGEKLFF.